This entry is about one TCR beta chain. Sequenced by immunoSEQ multiplex PCR; TCRdb stores in-frame clones only, minus some. This sample has about 200,000 clones, with approximately 80% found just once. The entry originates in a study of blood T cell repertoires in COVID-19. Across the study: PBMCs, B-cell-depleted T cells, or T cells provided the cDNA or gDNA that made up the material.

Germline assignment: CDR1 SNHLY and CDR2 FYNNEI. V shed 0 bases, J shed 4 bases, and the junction held 1 base outside the gene matches. CDR3 size: 15 residues. The chain employs TRBV2 and TRBJ2-2; TRBD1 matches 8 bases. What was sequenced was peripheral blood. The TCR was taken from a woman over 75 with acute or convalescent COVID-19. The CDR3 spells CASSEATGVTGELFF. DNA for the CDR3: TGTGCCAGCAGTGAAGCGACAGGGGTCACCGGGGAGCTGTTTTTT.